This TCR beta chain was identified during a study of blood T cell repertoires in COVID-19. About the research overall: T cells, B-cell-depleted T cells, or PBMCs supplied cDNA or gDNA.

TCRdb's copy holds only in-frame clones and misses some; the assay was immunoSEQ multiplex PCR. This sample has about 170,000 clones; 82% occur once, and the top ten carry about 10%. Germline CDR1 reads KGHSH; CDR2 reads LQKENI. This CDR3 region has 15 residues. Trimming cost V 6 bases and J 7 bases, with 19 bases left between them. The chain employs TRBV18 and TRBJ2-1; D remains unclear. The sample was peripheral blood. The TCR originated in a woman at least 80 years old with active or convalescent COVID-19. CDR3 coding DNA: TGTGCCAGCTCTCCTCGGCTAGACGGCGAGAATGAGCAGTTCTTC. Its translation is CASSPRLDGENEQFF.